A single TCR beta chain is shown here with its context. Its antigen is unidentified. This sample stems from a study of cytomegalovirus exposure and HLA in healthy donors. The overall study: The 110 or so validation repertoires used a platform that matched the one used for the approximately 610 first-cohort repertoires, as a later analysis reported.

This CDR3 is built from 15 residues. V lost 0 bases to trimming and J lost 0 bases, with 7 bases between them. Germline loops: CDR1 SEHNR, CDR2 FQNEAQ (reference sequence). Only in-frame clones appear in the TCRdb table, and some are missing; sequencing was by immunoSEQ multiplex PCR. The repertoire includes some 290,000 clones, 88% of them detected once, and around 0.96% sits in the top ten. Notes on the study in general: In vitro data verified a few CMV-associated chains as specific for CMV antigens. The study recorded 150 to 200 TCR beta chains that were cytomegalovirus-associated.

The specimen was PBMCs. J is TRBJ2-3 and V is TRBV7-9, with D possibly TRBD2 on 5 matching bases. The TCR originated in a man aged 25 to 40 in good health and CMV-seronegative. CDR3 bases: TGTGCCAGCAGCTTAGCGGAGGACAGCACAGATACGCAGTATTTT. Translation gives CASSLAEDSTDTQYF. Filled out from reference TRBV7-9 and TRBJ2-3, the complete variable domain reads DTGVSQNPRHKITKRGQNVTFRCDPISEHNRLYWYRQTLGQGPEFLTYFQNEAQLEKSRLLSDRFSAERPKGSFSTLEIQRTEQGDSAMYLCASSLAEDSTDTQYFGPGTRLTVL.